This TCR beta chain was captured by sequencing in a study of post-analysis software for immune sequencing data. Study as a whole: Relapsing-remitting, secondary progressive and progressive-relapsing forms made up the multiple sclerosis disease courses.

Germline V gene sequence: CDR1 LNHNV, CDR2 YYDKDF (reference sequence). The CDR3 spans 13 residues. Trimming cost V 2 bases and J 5 bases; bases outside gene matches: 1. Included in the TCR beta cDNA libraries were unique molecular identifiers. TCRdb analysed the PCR reads with MiXCR anew, one entry per CDR3 protein. The sample includes roughly 400,000 distinct CDR3 sequences, 35% to 45% of them seen just once. Worth noting for this clonotype: Its antigen is currently unknown.

The study, taken as a whole, reports: Strong co-clustering by F measure linked samples that shared a preparation batch. Patients used about five TRBV segments, including TRBV5-6, TRBV5-1 and TRBV20-1, more often than controls. Those with multiple sclerosis, the patient group, showed significantly lower normalized Chao1 diversity than controls.

V and J are TRBV15 and TRBJ2-5; 8 bases match TRBD2. The sequenced sample consisted of blood. The clonotype originates from a girl aged 2 to 9 with multiple sclerosis. The CDR3 here is CATSRSGGETQYF. DNA for the CDR3: TGTGCCACCAGCAGATCGGGAGGGGAGACCCAGTACTTC.